The 30 T cell receptor beta chains in this list originate from one sample, sequenced in a study of T cells in Graves' hyperthyroidism and ophthalmopathy. The investigators amplified TCR beta CDR3 regions from RNA transcripts. Researchers ran a first-round RT-PCR on the TCR CDR3 using the HTBI primer set. Each CDR3 protein is one row after TCRdb ran MiXCR on the multiplex PCR reads. Here the sample spans 300,000 or so distinct CDR3 sequences, around 23% being singletons. Sequencing input: blood. These receptor sequences come from a woman in her forties or fifties with Graves' hyperthyroidism.

This clonotype was observed a handful of times. The V gene is TRBV30, the J gene TRBJ1-5; possible D gene TRBD1, 6 bases. CDR3 length equals 14 residues. V was trimmed by 0 bases and J by 6 bases, leaving 12 bases between them. In germline, CDR1 is GTSNPN, CDR2 SVGIG (reference sequence). The CDR3 spells CAWSVRGGGQPQHF. The CDR3 region has the DNA TGTGCCTGGAGTGTACGGGGGGGCGGTCAGCCCCAGCATTTT. The variable domain in full, with the rest retrieved from reference TRBV30 and TRBJ1-5, is SQTIHQWPATLVQPVGSPLSLECTVEGTSNPNLYWYRQAAGRGLQLLFYSVGIGQISSEVPQNLSASRPQDRQFILSSKKLLLSDSGFYLCAWSVRGGGQPQHFGDGTRLSIL.

This clonotype was recorded at least ten times. This sequence joins TRBV29-1 and TRBJ1-2, with 11 bases fitting TRBD1. There are 13 residues in the CDR3. V was clipped by 5 bases and J by 4 bases; unmatched bases: 3. CDR1 SQVTM and CDR2 ANQGSEA come from the germline V gene. The CDR3: CSVKDRGLYGYTF. CDR3 nucleotide sequence: TGCAGCGTTAAGGACAGGGGGCTCTATGGCTACACCTTC.

This clonotype has a handful of counts. The chain couples TRBV20-1 to TRBJ2-7; 16 nucleotides line up with TRBD2. The CDR3 extends over 15 amino acids. The ends lost 6 bases at V and 6 bases at J; junction bases unmatched: 8. Germline V gene data show CDR1 as DFQATT and CDR2 as SNEGSKA (reference sequence). The DNA for the CDR3 is TGCAGTGCCGGGACTAGCGGGAGGGCCGGTGGCGAGCAGTACTTC. Protein product: CSAGTSGRAGGEQYF.

This clonotype occurred many times. The CDR3: CATSRDRVINEQFF. CDR3 sequence (DNA): TGTGCCACCAGCAGAGATCGAGTTATCAATGAGCAGTTCTTC. This rearrangement joins TRBV15 to TRBJ2-1, with D unresolved. Germline CDR1 reads LNHNV; CDR2 reads YYDKDF (reference sequence). The CDR3 has 14 amino acids. Trimming left V 0 bases short and J 6 bases short, with 9 bases between. Looking up the rest from reference TRBV15 and TRBJ2-1 gives the full variable domain: DAMVIQNPRYQVTQFGKPVTLSCSQTLNHNVMYWYQQKSSQAPKLLFHYYDKDFNNEADTPDNFQSRRPNTSFCFLDIRSPGLGDTAMYLCATSRDRVINEQFFGPGTRLTVL.

This clonotype was observed a handful of times. This chain joins TRBV20-1 and TRBJ1-6, with 7 bases identical to TRBD1. Per germline, CDR1 DFQATT and CDR2 SNEGSKA (reference sequence). CDR3 size: 14 residues. V shed 6 bases, J shed 6 bases, and the junction held 8 bases outside the gene matches. CDR3 bases: TGCAGTGCCGCACTTGGACAGGTTAATTCACCCCTCCACTTT. Its translation: CSAALGQVNSPLHF.

The sample holds a few counts of this clonotype. The chain has TRBV5-6 and TRBJ1-2; perhaps TRBD1 as D (5 bases). This CDR3 region has 14 residues. Deletions cut 3 bases from V and 2 bases from J, with 11 bases between. CDR1 and CDR2 (germline): SGHDT, YYEEEE. CDR3 residues: CASSYRQTNYGYTF. The DNA of the CDR3 is TGTGCCAGCAGCTACAGACAGACCAACTATGGCTACACCTTC. Supplemented by reference TRBV5-6 and TRBJ1-2, the full variable domain reads DAGVTQSPTHLIKTRGQQVTLRCSPKSGHDTVSWYQQALGQGPQFIFQYYEEEERQRGNFPDRFSGHQFPNYSSELNVNALLLGDSALYLCASSYRQTNYGYTFGSGTRLTVV.

This clonotype was seen at least ten times. V and J are TRBV7-9 and TRBJ2-1; D is undetermined. The V gene lost 1 base and the J gene lost 5 bases, with 3 bases spanning the gap. The CDR3 totals 12 residues. Germline CDR1 is SEHNR and CDR2 is FQNEAQ (reference sequence). CDR3 sequence reads: CASSLGHNEQFF. CDR3 coding DNA: TGTGCCAGCAGCTTAGGGCACAATGAGCAGTTCTTC.

This clonotype was seen repeatedly, ten times or more. The chain carries TRBV5-1 and TRBJ2-3; TRBD2 might be the D (7 bases). Germline assignment: CDR1 SGHRS and CDR2 YFSETQ. This CDR3 comprises 14 residues. V was shortened by 4 bases and J by 4 bases, with 13 bases between the two germline ends. The CDR3 protein is CASSERGGPDTQYF. The DNA for the CDR3 is TGCGCCAGCAGCGAAAGGGGGGGTCCAGATACGCAGTATTTT.

This clonotype was observed a handful of times. The chain uses TRBV5-8 and TRBJ1-5; D is uncertain. CDR1 is SGHTS and CDR2 is YDEGEE in the germline V gene. The ends were cut back, 10 bases at V and 7 bases at J, with 33 bases in the middle. This CDR3 contains 18 residues. CDR3 loop: CAPGLVTFCSLLGQPQHF. CDR3 nucleotide sequence: TGTGCCCCCGGCCTTGTCACCTTCTGCTCACTCCTGGGGCAGCCCCAGCATTTT.

This clonotype was seen ten or more times. This chain joins TRBV6-2 or TRBV6-3 and TRBJ1-5; 9 bases map to TRBD1. Trimming cost V 6 bases and J 1 base; bases outside gene matches: 4. The CDR3 consists of 15 residues. The V gene's germline CDR1 is MNHEY and CDR2 SVGEGT. CDR3 amino acids: CASSGGQGSNQPQHF. CDR3 nucleotides: TGTGCCAGCAGCGGGGGACAGGGAAGCAATCAGCCCCAGCATTTT.

This clonotype has ten or more counts. One junction end does not reproduce the germline sequence, and a read error may be involved. The V call is TRBV5-1, the J call TRBJ2-7; D unclear. CDR3 length: 13 amino acids. In germline, CDR1 is SGHRS, CDR2 YFSETQ. The DNA for the CDR3 is TGTGCCAGCTCACCACGAGGCTCCTACGAGCAGTACTTC. This gives the protein CASSPRGSYEQYF.

The sample holds many counts of this clonotype. The chain recombines TRBV6-6 with TRBJ2-3; 8 bases fit TRBD1. V dropped 2 bases and J dropped 0; count of bases not matched to a gene: 4. Germline V gene data show CDR1 as MNHNY and CDR2 as SVGAGI (reference sequence). The CDR3 spans 16 residues. CDR3 bases: TGTGCCAGCAGTTACCCCTGGGACAGGAGCACAGATACGCAGTATTTT. Residues: CASSYPWDRSTDTQYF.

This clonotype has a count of ten or more. The V and J genes are TRBV11-2 and TRBJ2-7, with a tentative D call TRBD1 (6 bases). Germline V CDR1 and CDR2: SGHAT, FQNNGV. The length of the CDR3 is 15 residues. Trimming cost V 1 base and J 5 bases, with 15 bases left between them. The CDR3 region has the DNA TGTGCCAGCAGCTTAGGTGGTTCAGGGGTCCACGAGCAGTACTTC. It encodes CASSLGGSGVHEQYF.

Many counts were recorded for this clonotype. The chain couples TRBV12-3 or TRBV12-4 to TRBJ2-1; 11 bases line up with TRBD2. The CDR3 contains 17 residues. V was pared by 5 bases and J by 4 bases, with 10 bases of the junction left unmatched. CDR3 coding DNA: TGTGCCAGCAGTACGGCCCTCCGACTAGCGGGGTACAATGAGCAGTTCTTC. This encodes CASSTALRLAGYNEQFF.

This clonotype was seen a handful of times. V usage is TRBV20-1 and J usage is TRBJ1-4; D is unresolved. Germline V gene lookup returns CDR1 DFQATT and CDR2 SNEGSKA (reference sequence). This CDR3 is 12 amino acids long. The CDR3 spells CSTNVGREKLFF. CDR3 nucleotide sequence: TGCAGCACTAATGTGGGTAGAGAAAAACTGTTTTTT.

This clonotype has at least ten counts. The J gene is TRBJ1-5, the V gene TRBV19; D gene unclear. Germline V CDR1 and CDR2: LNHDA, SQIVND (reference sequence). The CDR3 spans 13 residues. V was cut by 7 bases and J by 6 bases, with 13 bases left in between. The CDR3 DNA reads as TGTGCCAGTACGTCAAACAGCGGTCAGCCCCAGCATTTT. It yields the protein CASTSNSGQPQHF.

This clonotype occurred many times. The chain joins TRBV2 to TRBJ1-5; 7 bases match TRBD1. Germline V gene data show CDR1 as SNHLY and CDR2 as FYNNEI. The CDR3 has 20 residues. J was trimmed by 2 bases and V by 3 bases; bases with no gene match: 19. CDR3 amino acids: CASSDPPYTGEGVGNQPQHF. The CDR3 DNA reads TGTGCCAGCAGTGATCCTCCCTATACAGGGGAGGGGGTTGGCAATCAGCCCCAGCATTTT.

The gene calls are TRBV11-2 and TRBJ2-1; no firm D call. The DNA end is more similar to TRBJ2-7, so the J call may be wrong. Germline V CDR1 and CDR2: SGHAT, FQNNGV. The CDR3 is 11 amino acids. CDR3 sequence reads: CASSGDNEQYF. The CDR3 DNA reads as TGTGCCAGCAGCGGCGACAATGAGCAGTACTTC.

This clonotype was seen ten or more times. The gene calls are TRBV6-1 and TRBJ2-7; D gene unclear. Germline CDR1 is MNHNS and CDR2 is SASEGT. Trimming left V 2 bases short and J 7 bases short, with 9 bases between. The length of the CDR3 is 12 residues. Here the CDR3 reads CASSEPAWEQYF. The CDR3 region has the DNA TGTGCCAGCAGTGAACCAGCATGGGAGCAGTACTTC.

This clonotype occurred many times. This chain uses TRBV28 with TRBJ1-2, with D possibly matching TRBD1 (5 bases). There are 12 residues in the CDR3. Germline V gene sequence: CDR1 MDHEN, CDR2 SYDVKM. V was shortened by 6 bases and J by 9 bases, with 14 bases between the two germline ends. The CDR3 DNA sequence: TGTGCCAGCAGGACCCGTCGGGGACGCTACACCTTC. Amino acid sequence: CASRTRRGRYTF.

The genes are TRBV3-1 and TRBJ1-6; D not resolved. CDR1 and CDR2 (germline): LGHDT, YNNKEL (reference sequence). V was shortened by 0 bases and J by 6 bases, with 3 bases between the two germline ends. The CDR3 spans 13 residues. CDR3 nucleotides: TGTGCCAGCAGCCAAGACGCTAATTCACCCCTCCACTTT. Protein product: CASSQDANSPLHF.

This clonotype was recorded at least ten times. CDR3 nucleotides: TGTGCCAGCAGTTCCAGGGGGCTTGGGGCCAACGTCCTGACTTTC. Translated, it gives CASSSRGLGANVLTF. This chain uses TRBV12-3 or TRBV12-4 with TRBJ2-6; 8 nucleotides agree with TRBD1. This CDR3 is 15 amino acids long. V dropped 4 bases and J dropped 3; count of bases not matched to a gene: 2.

Many counts were recorded for this clonotype. The J gene is TRBJ1-5, the V gene TRBV30, with 9 nucleotides matching TRBD1. With V trimmed by 4 bases and J by 4 bases, 8 bases remained unmatched. From germline, CDR1 is GTSNPN and CDR2 SVGIG (reference sequence). This CDR3 comprises 15 residues. In DNA, the CDR3 is TGTGCCTGGAACACTGGACAGGGGCCTAATCAGCCCCAGCATTTT. This codes for CAWNTGQGPNQPQHF.

The rearrangement links TRBV28 to TRBJ2-5; 7 positions agree with TRBD2. Losses at the gene ends were 4 bases for V and 4 bases for J; bases not matched to a gene: 6. CDR3 size: 14 residues. The germline V gene has CDR1 MDHEN and CDR2 SYDVKM. The CDR3 protein is CASSSKRGGETQYF. The CDR3 DNA sequence: TGTGCCAGCAGTTCCAAGCGGGGCGGAGAGACCCAGTACTTC. Complete variable domain (other parts from reference TRBV28 and TRBJ2-5): DVKVTQSSRYLVKRTGEKVFLECVQDMDHENMFWYRQDPGLGLRLIYFSYDVKMKEKGDIPEGYSVSREKKERFSLILESASTNQTSMYLCASSSKRGGETQYFGPGTRLLVL.

This clonotype appeared many times. J is TRBJ2-7 and V is TRBV18; 7 positions match TRBD2. The CDR3 extends over 13 amino acids. The germline gives CDR1 KGHSH, CDR2 LQKENI. Germline trimming cut 3 bases from V and 4 bases from J; bases unmatched to any gene: 3. As DNA, the CDR3 is TGTGCCAGCTCACCCGTGGGGGGGTACGAGCAGTACTTC. Translating it yields CASSPVGGYEQYF.

This clonotype was detected many times. The V call is TRBV29-1, the J call TRBJ1-1; D is unresolved. The CDR3 consists of 14 residues. The germline gives CDR1 SQVTM, CDR2 ANQGSEA. V lost 6 bases to trimming and J lost 1 base, with 15 bases between them. CDR3 amino acids: CSVTAGLGNTEAFF. The CDR3 DNA reads TGCAGCGTGACGGCAGGCTTGGGGAACACTGAAGCTTTCTTT.

Notes on this clonotype: At one boundary the junction diverges from the germline segment, which might be a read error. The chain has TRBV3-1 and TRBJ2-3, with 13 bases matching TRBD2. This CDR3 contains 15 residues. The germline V gene encodes CDR1 LGHDT and CDR2 YNNKEL (reference sequence). CDR3 sequence (DNA): TGTCCCAGCAGCGGACTAGCGGGAGCTGGAGATACGCAGTATTTT. This translates into CPSSGLAGAGDTQYF.

CDR3 nucleotide sequence: TGTGCCAGCAGTTGGCTGATCGGGACTACCGAAGACTCCTACAATGAGCAGTTCTTC. This gives the protein CASSWLIGTTEDSYNEQFF. V usage is TRBV11-3 and J usage is TRBJ2-1; 7 nucleotides agree with TRBD2. This CDR3 spans 19 amino acids. V lost 6 bases and J lost 0; bases outside the gene matches: 17. Germline V gene data show CDR1 as SGHNT and CDR2 as YENEEA.

About this clonotype: At one end, the junction sequence differs from germline, possibly due to a read error. The chain uses TRBV12-3 or TRBV12-4 and TRBJ1-2; 11 nucleotides agree with TRBD1. This CDR3 is 17 amino acids long. CDR3 sequence (DNA): TGTGCCATCAGTGAGTCTCTTCGAGGACAGGGGGCGAGAGGCTACACCTTC. Translated: CAISESLRGQGARGYTF.

This clonotype was observed a few times. This rearrangement joins TRBV12-3 or TRBV12-4 to TRBJ2-2; D might be TRBD1 (5 bases). The V and J ends lost 6 bases and 4 bases respectively, with 9 bases between them. This CDR3 has 13 residues. The DNA for the CDR3 is TGTGCCAGCAGCCAAAGGGGCACCGGGGAGCTGTTTTTT. Amino acid sequence: CASSQRGTGELFF.